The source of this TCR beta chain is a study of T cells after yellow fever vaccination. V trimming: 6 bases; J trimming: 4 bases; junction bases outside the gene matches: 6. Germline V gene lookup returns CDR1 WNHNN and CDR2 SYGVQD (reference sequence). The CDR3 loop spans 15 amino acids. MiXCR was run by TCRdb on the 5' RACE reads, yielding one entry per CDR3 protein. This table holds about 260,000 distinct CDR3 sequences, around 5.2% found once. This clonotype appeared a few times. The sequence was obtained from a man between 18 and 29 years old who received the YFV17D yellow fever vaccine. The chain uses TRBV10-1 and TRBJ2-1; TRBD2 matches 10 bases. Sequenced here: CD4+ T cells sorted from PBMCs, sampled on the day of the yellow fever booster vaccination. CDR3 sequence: CASSHTSGAYNEQFF. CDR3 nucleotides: TGCGCCAGCAGCCACACTAGCGGGGCTTACAATGAGCAGTTCTTC.